These T cell receptor beta chains were read from a single sample in a study of OX40 agonist ivuxolimab in advanced cancers. Measured with immunoSEQ multiplex PCR; TCRdb has only the in-frame clones, and not every one. The repertoire holds about 26,000 clones, with 85% to 90% as singletons. The starting material was CD4+ or CD8+ T cells sorted from blood, obtained in a trial of the OX40 agonist ivuxolimab. These TCRs come from an adult with an advanced solid tumor such as melanoma, head and neck, liver or kidney cancer. Both conserved end residues are part of each CDR3.

v_call,j_call,cdr3_length,cdr3_aa
TRBV27,TRBJ1-4,16,CASSLIREATNEKLFF
TRBV5-8,TRBJ1-5,15,CASSLRGWGNQPQHF
TRBV27,TRBJ1-5,16,CASSSSTGIDNQPQHF
TRBV7-9,TRBJ2-5,13,CASSPGSQETQYF
TRBV27,-,14,CASRPQGYDYEQYF
TRBV19,TRBJ2-7,13,CASSIVGGSEQYF
TRBV7-3,TRBJ2-3,17,CASSAREPGQGSDTQYF
TRBV11-2,TRBJ1-2,15,CASSLGGGANYGYTF
TRBV2,TRBJ2-1,18,CASGGSPSGRPSYNEQFF
TRBV7-8,TRBJ2-7,14,CASRGLAETYEQYF
TRBV11-2,TRBJ1-1,13,CASRLQGFLSAFF
TRBV11-2,TRBJ2-1,16,CASSTAGLAPYNEQFF
TRBV28,TRBJ1-5,14,CASSPSNSNQPQHF
TRBV4-1,TRBJ2-7,13,CASSPPGQGGQYF
TRBV7-9,TRBJ1-1,12,CASSSPGLEAFF
TRBV6-1,TRBJ2-2,15,CASSRWRENTGELFF
TRBV29-1,TRBJ2-1,15,CSVGKASGGVDEQFF
TRBV28,TRBJ2-4,15,CASSDLGGSKNIQYF
TRBV4-3,TRBJ2-5,15,CASSQGSGGQETQYF
TRBV27,TRBJ2-7,13,CASSLRGNYEQYF
TRBV13,TRBJ2-5,13,CASSSGYQETQYF
TRBV28,TRBJ1-3,14,CASSQGGTGNTIYF
TRBV27,TRBJ1-2,14,CASSSIRGMYGYTF
TRBV6-6,TRBJ2-7,15,CASSMGQGNPMEQYF
TRBV5-4,TRBJ2-1,18,CASSFGTSGTLSYNEQFF
TRBV15,TRBJ2-1,16,CATSRDPTGTYNEQFF
TRBV11-2,TRBJ1-2,14,CASSFMDRDYGYTF
TRBV30,TRBJ2-1,15,CAWSIGQGAYNEQFF
TRBV4-2,TRBJ1-1,16,CASSPTGISSDTEAFF
TRBV7-6,TRBJ2-7,20,CASSFWGDDSGRAWPYEQYF
TRBV2,TRBJ1-1,10,CASLLSAAFF
TRBV27,TRBJ2-7,13,CASSLMSPYEQYF
TRBV29-1,TRBJ2-1,14,CSVEDLGAYNEQFF
TRBV9,TRBJ2-3,15,CASSGRDSFTDTQYF
TRBV28,TRBJ2-7,11,CASSYSYEQYF
TRBV5-6,TRBJ2-4,15,CASSLVRDWEDIQYF
TRBV4-1,TRBJ2-5,14,CASSQRGLGETQYF
TRBV19,TRBJ1-5,14,CASMDSYSNQPQHF